This T cell receptor (beta chain) was found in a study of Graves' ophthalmopathy and Graves' hyperthyroidism. Findings and limits, study-wide: Detection in blood was also observed for most expanded thyroid clonotypes above 0.001 frequency.

Beta-chain TCR CDR3 regions were amplified from RNA transcripts. First-round RT-PCR used HTBI primers; second-round multiplex PCR followed. TCRdb ran MiXCR on the multiplex PCR reads and lists one entry per CDR3 protein. This table holds over a million distinct CDR3 sequences, around a third found once. The ends were cut back, 8 bases at V and 5 bases at J, with 18 bases in the middle. The CDR3 consists of 14 residues. Germline assignment: CDR1 SGHTA and CDR2 FQGNSA. About this clonotype: The antigen remains undetermined.

The receptor was isolated from an adult man with Graves' hyperthyroidism. The V call is TRBV7-2, the J call TRBJ2-5; TRBD1 might be the D (6 bases). Sequencing was carried out using peripheral blood or thyroid tissue (not recorded which). CDR3 region: CASSPGAQRETQYF. The CDR3 DNA sequence: TGTGCCAGCTCCCCAGGGGCGCAGAGGGAGACCCAGTACTTC.